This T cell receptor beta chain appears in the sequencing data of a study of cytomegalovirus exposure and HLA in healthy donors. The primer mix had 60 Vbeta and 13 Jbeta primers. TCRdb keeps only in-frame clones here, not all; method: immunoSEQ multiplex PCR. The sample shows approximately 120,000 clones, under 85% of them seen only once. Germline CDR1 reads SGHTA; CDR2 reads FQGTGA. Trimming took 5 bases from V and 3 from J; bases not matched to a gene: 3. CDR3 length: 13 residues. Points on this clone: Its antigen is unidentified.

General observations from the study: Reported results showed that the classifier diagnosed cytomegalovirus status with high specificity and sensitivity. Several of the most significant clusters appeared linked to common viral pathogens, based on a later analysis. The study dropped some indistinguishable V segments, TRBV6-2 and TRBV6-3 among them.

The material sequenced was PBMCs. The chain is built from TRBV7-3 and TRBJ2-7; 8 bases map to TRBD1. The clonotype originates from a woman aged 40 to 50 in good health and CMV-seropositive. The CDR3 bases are TGTGCCAGCAGCCACGGGACAGGCTACGAGCAGTACTTC. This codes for CASSHGTGYEQYF.